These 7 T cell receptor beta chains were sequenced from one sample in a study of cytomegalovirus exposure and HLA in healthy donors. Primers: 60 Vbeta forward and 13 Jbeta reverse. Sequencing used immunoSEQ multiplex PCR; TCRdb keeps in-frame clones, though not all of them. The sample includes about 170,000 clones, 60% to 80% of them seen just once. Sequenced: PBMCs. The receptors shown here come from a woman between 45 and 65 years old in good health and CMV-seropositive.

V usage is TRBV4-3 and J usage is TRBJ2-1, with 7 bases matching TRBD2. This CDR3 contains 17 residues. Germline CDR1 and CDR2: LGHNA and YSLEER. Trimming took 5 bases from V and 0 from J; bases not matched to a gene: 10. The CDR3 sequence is CASSYTTGTTSYNEQFF. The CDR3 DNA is TGCGCCAGCAGCTACACCACCGGGACTACCTCCTACAATGAGCAGTTCTTC.

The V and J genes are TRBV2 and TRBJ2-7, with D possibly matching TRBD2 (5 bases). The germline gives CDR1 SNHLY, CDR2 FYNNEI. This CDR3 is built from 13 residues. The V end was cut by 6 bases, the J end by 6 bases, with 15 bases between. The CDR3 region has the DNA TGTGCCAGCAGCAAACTAGAATCGGGCGAGCAGTACTTC. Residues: CASSKLESGEQYF.

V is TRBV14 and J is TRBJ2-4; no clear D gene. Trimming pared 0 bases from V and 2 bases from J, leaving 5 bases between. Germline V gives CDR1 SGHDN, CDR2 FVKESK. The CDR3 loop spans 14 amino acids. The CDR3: CASSQDRTKNIQYF. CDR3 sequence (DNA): TGTGCCAGCAGCCAAGACAGGACCAAAAACATTCAGTACTTC.

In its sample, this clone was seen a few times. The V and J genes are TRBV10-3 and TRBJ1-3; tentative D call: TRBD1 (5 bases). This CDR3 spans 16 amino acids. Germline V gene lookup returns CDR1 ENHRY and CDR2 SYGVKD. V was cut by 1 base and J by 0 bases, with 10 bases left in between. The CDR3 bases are TGTGCCATCAGTGAGTGGGGGGGAAGCTCTGGAAACACCATATATTTT. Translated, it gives CAISEWGGSSGNTIYF.

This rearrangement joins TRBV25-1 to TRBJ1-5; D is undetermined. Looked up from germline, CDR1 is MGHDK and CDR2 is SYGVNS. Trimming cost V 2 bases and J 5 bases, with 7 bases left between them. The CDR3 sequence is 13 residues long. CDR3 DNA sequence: TGTGCCAGCAGTGAAGGAGGGCATCAGCCCCAGCATTTT. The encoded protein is CASSEGGHQPQHF. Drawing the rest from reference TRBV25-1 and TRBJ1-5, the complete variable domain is EADIYQTPRYLVIGTGKKITLECSQTMGHDKMYWYQQDPGMELHLIHYSYGVNSTEKGDLSSESTVSRIRTEHFPLTLESARPSHTSQYLCASSEGGHQPQHFGDGTRLSIL.

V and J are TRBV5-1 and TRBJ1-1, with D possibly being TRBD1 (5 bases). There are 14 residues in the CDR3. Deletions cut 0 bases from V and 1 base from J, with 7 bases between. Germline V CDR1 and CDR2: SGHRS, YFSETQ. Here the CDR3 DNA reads TGCGCCAGCAGCTTGGGACAGAGGAACACTGAAGCTTTCTTT. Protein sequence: CASSLGQRNTEAFF.

The CDR3: CASSDSPLRADTQYF. The CDR3 bases are TGCGCCAGCAGCGACTCCCCTCTGAGGGCAGATACGCAGTATTTT. The chain employs TRBV5-1 and TRBJ2-3, with D possibly matching TRBD2 (5 bases). The germline V and J ends were trimmed by 4 bases and 4 bases, with 16 bases remaining between them. Germline CDR1 is SGHRS and CDR2 is YFSETQ. The CDR3 runs 15 residues.